Listed below are T cell receptor beta chains from one sample, sequenced in a study of neoadjuvant nivolumab and ipilimumab in lung cancer. Clones were sequenced by immunoSEQ multiplex PCR, and TCRdb holds only the in-frame ones, with some missing. This table has 25,000 to 35,000 clones, more than 85% appearing once. Specimen: peripheral blood, collected after neoadjuvant nivolumab, alone or with ipilimumab, at or shortly before surgery. All receptors come from an adult with non-small cell lung cancer. Each CDR3 is given with its conserved first and last residue. D genes are given only for firm matches. Clone size is stated in some rows and not others, as once, few, many or a class when expanded.

TRBV5-1	.	.	TRBJ2-5	CASSLDPGQQETQYF	TGCGCCAGCAGCTTGGATCCAGGGCAGCAAGAGACCCAGTACTTC
TRBV5-6	TRBD2	.	TRBJ2-7	CASSWGMGTSGRTDEQYF	TGTGCCAGCAGCTGGGGAATGGGGACTAGCGGGAGAACCGACGAGCAGTACTTC
TRBV29-1	TRBD1	.	TRBJ1-2	CSVTGAANYGYTF	TGCAGCGTCACAGGGGCAGCTAACTATGGCTACACCTTC
TRBV6-6	TRBD1	.	TRBJ1-1	CASSYEPGGNEAFF	TGTGCCAGCAGTTACGAACCAGGGGGGAATGAAGCTTTCTTT
TRBV9	.	.	TRBJ1-4	CASSVEGAEGKLFF	TGTGCCAGCAGCGTAGAAGGGGCAGAAGGAAAACTGTTTTTT
TRBV18	.	.	TRBJ2-5	CASSLSSRETQYF	TGTGCCAGCTCACTTTCCTCTAGGGAGACCCAGTACTTC
TRBV14	.	.	TRBJ1-2	CASSPPGRASYTF	TGTGCCAGCAGCCCCCCCGGGAGGGCTAGCTACACCTTC
TRBV4-1	TRBD2	.	TRBJ2-5	CASSPTGLAGEAETQYF	TGCGCCAGCAGCCCGACGGGACTAGCGGGAGAGGCAGAGACCCAGTACTTC
TRBV7-9	TRBD2	.	TRBJ2-7	CASSFREGGEQYF	TGTGCCAGCAGCTTCCGGGAGGGCGGCGAGCAGTACTTC
TRBV9	.	.	TRBJ2-7	CASSVGTTYTNEQYF	TGTGCCAGCAGCGTAGGGACTACCTACACCAACGAGCAGTACTTC
TRBV25-1	.	.	TRBJ2-5	CASSGSRAQETQYF	TGTGCCAGCAGTGGCTCGAGGGCCCAAGAGACCCAGTACTTC
TRBV5-4	TRBD2	once	TRBJ2-2	CASGSGRGSGELFF	TGTGCCAGCGGGAGCGGGAGAGGGTCCGGGGAGCTGTTTTTT
TRBV11-2	TRBD2	.	TRBJ2-4	CASSLAGTMNIQYF	TGTGCCAGCAGCTTAGCCGGGACTATGAACATTCAGTACTTC
TRBV5-5	TRBD2	.	TRBJ2-1	CASSFLRGGYNEQFF	TGTGCCAGCAGCTTTCTTCGGGGGGGGTACAATGAGCAGTTCTTC
TRBV5-5	TRBD1	.	TRBJ1-2	CASSWGTGSNGYTF	TGTGCCAGCAGCTGGGGGACAGGGTCTAATGGCTACACCTTC
TRBV7-3	.	.	TRBJ1-2	CASSPKREPRDYGYTF	TGTGCCAGCAGCCCCAAACGGGAGCCAAGGGACTATGGCTACACCTTC
TRBV6-6	.	.	TRBJ2-1	CASSPGDRSYNEQFF	TGTGCCAGCAGTCCTGGTGACAGGAGCTACAATGAGCAGTTCTTC
TRBV18	TRBD1	.	TRBJ1-3	CASSPQTGKISGNTIYF	TGTGCCAGCTCACCACAGACAGGGAAGATCTCTGGAAACACCATATATTTT
TRBV5-1	.	once	TRBJ1-3	CASSLRDPRGNTIYF	TGCGCCAGCAGCCTCCGGGACCCCCGGGGAAACACCATATATTTT
TRBV4-2	.	once	TRBJ1-5	CASSHPDDHQPQHF	TGTGCCAGCAGCCACCCGGACGATCATCAGCCCCAGCATTTT
TRBV5-5	TRBD1	.	TRBJ2-1	CASSWDRVDEQFF	TGTGCCAGCAGCTGGGACAGGGTTGATGAGCAGTTCTTC
TRBV11-2	.	few	TRBJ2-6	CASRDRANSGANVLTF	TGTGCCAGCAGGGACAGAGCTAACTCTGGGGCCAACGTCCTGACTTTC
TRBV4-1	TRBD1	.	TRBJ1-1	CASSIRTGLNTEAFF	TGCGCCAGCAGCATCCGGACAGGATTGAACACTGAAGCTTTCTTT
TRBV18	TRBD1	.	TRBJ2-7	CASSPPGQGIGEQYF	TGTGCCAGCTCACCGCCGGGACAGGGGATAGGGGAGCAGTACTTC
TRBV14	.	.	TRBJ2-2	CASSQDHRTGELFF	TGTGCCAGCAGCCAAGATCATCGCACCGGGGAGCTGTTTTTT
TRBV6-1	TRBD2	once	TRBJ2-7	CASSEPGLAGAEQYF	TGTGCCAGCAGCGAACCGGGACTAGCGGGAGCCGAGCAGTACTTC
TRBV7-9	.	.	TRBJ2-1	CASSPKRRLSYNEQFF	TGTGCCAGCAGCCCCAAAAGGCGGTTATCCTACAATGAGCAGTTCTTC
TRBV9	.	.	TRBJ2-1	CASSVELVGEQFF	TGTGCCAGCAGCGTAGAACTAGTCGGTGAGCAGTTCTTC
TRBV11-2	TRBD2	.	TRBJ2-3	CASRGRLAGGRETQYF	TGTGCCAGCAGAGGGAGACTAGCGGGAGGTAGGGAGACGCAGTATTTT
TRBV6-1	TRBD1	.	TRBJ2-7	CASHPLTGYSYEQYF	TGTGCCAGCCATCCTTTGACAGGGTATTCCTACGAGCAGTACTTC
TRBV27	TRBD2	.	TRBJ2-3	CASMLSGEGRTDTQYF	TGTGCCAGCATGTTAAGCGGGGAGGGCCGCACAGATACGCAGTATTTT
TRBV11-1	.	.	TRBJ2-1	CASSLDLQAALGDEQFF	TGTGCCAGCAGCTTAGACCTACAGGCCGCCTTAGGAGATGAGCAGTTCTTC
TRBV6-1	.	once	TRBJ2-4	CASSEWIAKNIQYF	TGTGCCAGCAGTGAGTGGATAGCCAAAAACATTCAGTACTTC
TRBV18	.	.	TRBJ1-2	CASSPPTESYGYTF	TGTGCCAGCTCACCACCCACGGAGAGCTATGGCTACACCTTC
TRBV19	.	.	TRBJ2-5	CASSPTRRGETQYF	TGTGCCAGTAGCCCGACTAGGAGGGGAGAGACCCAGTACTTC
TRBV15	.	.	TRBJ2-7	CATSRAPPGTYEQYF	TGTGCCACCAGCAGAGCCCCCCCCGGGACCTACGAGCAGTACTTC
TRBV19	.	.	TRBJ2-1	CASSSPSSYNEQFF	TGTGCCAGTAGTTCTCCGAGCTCCTACAATGAGCAGTTCTTC